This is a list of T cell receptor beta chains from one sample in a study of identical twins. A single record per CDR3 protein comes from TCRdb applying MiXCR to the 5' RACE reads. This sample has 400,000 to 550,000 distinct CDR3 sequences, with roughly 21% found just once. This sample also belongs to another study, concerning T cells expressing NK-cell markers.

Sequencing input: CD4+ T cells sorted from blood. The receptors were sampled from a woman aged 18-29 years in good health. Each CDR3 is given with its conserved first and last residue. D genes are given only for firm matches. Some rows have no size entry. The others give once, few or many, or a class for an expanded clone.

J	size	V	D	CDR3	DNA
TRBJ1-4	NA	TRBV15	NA	CATSSPQGRANEKLFF	TGTGCCACCAGCAGCCCACAGGGAAGGGCTAATGAAAAACTGTTTTTT
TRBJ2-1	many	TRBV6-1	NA	CASSPRDSSYNEQFF	TGTGCCAGCAGCCCGCGGGACTCCTCCTACAATGAGCAGTTCTTC
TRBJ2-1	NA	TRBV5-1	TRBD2	CASSLTSGRAATEQFF	TGCGCCAGCAGCTTGACTAGCGGGAGGGCCGCGACTGAGCAGTTCTTC
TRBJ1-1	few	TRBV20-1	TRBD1	CSAPRQGTEAFF	TGCAGTGCTCCTCGACAGGGCACTGAAGCTTTCTTT
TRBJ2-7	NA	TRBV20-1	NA	CSARPSTGNTDEQYF	TGCAGTGCTAGGCCCTCGACCGGGAATACCGACGAGCAGTACTTC
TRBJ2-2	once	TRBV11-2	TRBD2	CASSYGLAANTGELFF	TGTGCCAGCAGCTATGGACTAGCGGCGAACACCGGGGAGCTGTTTTTT
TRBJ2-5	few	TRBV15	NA	CATSRDRQTQYF	TGTGCCACCAGCAGAGATCGACAGACCCAGTACTTC
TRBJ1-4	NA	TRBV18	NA	CASSPVGGEEKLFF	TGTGCCAGCTCACCGGTAGGCGGGGAAGAAAAACTGTTTTTT
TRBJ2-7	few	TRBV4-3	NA	CASSRVGGAEQYF	TGCGCCAGCAGCCGCGTGGGGGGCGCCGAGCAGTACTTC
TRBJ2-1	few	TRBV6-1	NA	CASSPYFGEIYNEQFF	TGTGCCAGCAGCCCCTATTTCGGGGAGATTTACAATGAGCAGTTCTTC
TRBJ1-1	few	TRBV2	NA	CASKVKDRNTEAFF	TGTGCCAGCAAAGTCAAGGACAGGAACACTGAAGCTTTCTTT
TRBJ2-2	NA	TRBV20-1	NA	CSAREDGRNTGELFF	TGCAGTGCTAGAGAGGACGGACGGAACACCGGGGAGCTGTTTTTT
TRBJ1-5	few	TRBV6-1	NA	CASSGTKPGPQHF	TGTGCCAGCAGCGGTACGAAACCTGGGCCCCAGCATTTT
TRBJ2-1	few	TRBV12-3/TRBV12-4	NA	CVSRGVWTASYNEQFF	TGTGTCAGCAGAGGAGTCTGGACAGCCTCCTACAATGAGCAGTTCTTC
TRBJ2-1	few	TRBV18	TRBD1	CASSSFDRGYNEQFF	TGTGCCAGCTCGTCCTTTGACAGGGGGTACAATGAGCAGTTCTTC
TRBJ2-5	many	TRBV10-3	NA	CAISETALQETQYF	TGTGCCATCAGTGAGACCGCCCTACAAGAGACCCAGTACTTC
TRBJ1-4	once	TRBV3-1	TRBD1	CASSPGTGGGRKLFF	TGTGCCAGCAGCCCTGGGACAGGAGGGGGGCGAAAACTGTTTTTT
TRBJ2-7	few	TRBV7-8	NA	CASSLMGDPIYEQYF	TGTGCCAGCAGCTTAATGGGCGATCCGATCTACGAGCAGTACTTC
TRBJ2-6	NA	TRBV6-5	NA	CASSYSIPSSGANVLTF	TGTGCCAGCAGTTACTCGATTCCGAGCTCTGGGGCCAACGTCCTGACTTTC
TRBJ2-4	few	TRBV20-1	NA	CSAAKQIAKNIQYF	TGCAGTGCGGCCAAACAAATAGCCAAAAACATTCAGTACTTC
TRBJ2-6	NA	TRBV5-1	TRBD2	CASSFGTTAGANVLTF	TGCGCCAGCAGCTTCGGGACTACTGCTGGGGCCAACGTCCTGACTTTC
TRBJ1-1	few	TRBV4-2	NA	CASSQDPSYPEAFF	TGTGCCAGCAGCCAAGACCCCTCATACCCTGAAGCTTTCTTT
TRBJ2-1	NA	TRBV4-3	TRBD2	CASSKRPSGTFRFFDEQFF	TGCGCCAGCAGCAAACGTCCTAGCGGGACGTTCCGGTTTTTTGATGAGCAGTTCTTC
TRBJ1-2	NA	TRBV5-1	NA	CASSLSGQGYYGYTF	TGCGCCAGCAGCTTATCGGGACAAGGATACTATGGCTACACCTTC
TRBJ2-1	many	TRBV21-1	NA	CASSSRAGMPFF	TGTGCCAGCAGCAGCCGGGCGGGGATGCCGTTCTTC
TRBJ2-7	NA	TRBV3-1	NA	CASRGHSLDEQYF	TGTGCCAGCAGGGGACACTCGTTGGACGAGCAGTACTTC
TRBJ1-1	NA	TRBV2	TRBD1	CASSAYIDREGTEAFF	TGTGCCAGCAGTGCCTACATCGACAGGGAGGGCACTGAAGCTTTCTTT
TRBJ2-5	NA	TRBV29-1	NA	CSDSQETQYF	TGCAGCGACTCTCAAGAGACCCAGTACTTC
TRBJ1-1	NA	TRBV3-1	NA	CASSQDMRARNTEAFF	TGTGCCAGCAGCCAAGATATGAGGGCTCGGAACACTGAAGCTTTCTTT
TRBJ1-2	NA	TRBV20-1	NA	CSAGTIANYGYTF	TGCAGTGCTGGGACAATAGCTAACTATGGCTACACCTTC
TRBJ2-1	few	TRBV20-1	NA	CSADAPGLATYNEQFF	TGCAGTGCGGATGCCCCGGGGCTAGCGACGTACAATGAGCAGTTCTTC
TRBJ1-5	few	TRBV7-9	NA	CASSFSVGGNQPQHF	TGTGCCAGCAGCTTTAGTGTGGGCGGCAATCAGCCCCAGCATTTT
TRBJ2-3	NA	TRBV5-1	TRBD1	CASSLLGQGLDTQYF	TGCGCCAGCAGCTTGCTGGGACAGGGGCTCGATACGCAGTATTTT
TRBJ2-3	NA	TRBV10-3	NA	CAISGWDMGTDTQYF	TGTGCCATCAGTGGTTGGGACATGGGCACAGATACGCAGTATTTT
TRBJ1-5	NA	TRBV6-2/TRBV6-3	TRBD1	CASSSLDRLNQPQHF	TGTGCCAGCAGTTCCCTGGACAGGCTCAATCAGCCCCAGCATTTT
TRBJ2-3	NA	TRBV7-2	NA	CASSTAPTSTDTQYF	TGTGCCAGCAGCACCGCCCCCACCTCCACAGATACGCAGTATTTT
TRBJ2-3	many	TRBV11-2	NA	CASSFTPRSSTDTQYF	TGTGCCAGCAGCTTCACCCCACGGAGCAGCACAGATACGCAGTATTTT
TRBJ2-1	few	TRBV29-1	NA	CSVEEGWSSYNEQFF	TGCAGCGTTGAAGAGGGGTGGAGCTCCTACAATGAGCAGTTCTTC
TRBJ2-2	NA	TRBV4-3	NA	CASSREWGTGELFF	TGCGCCAGCAGCCGCGAATGGGGAACCGGGGAGCTGTTTTTT
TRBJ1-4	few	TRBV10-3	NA	CATSQIGKEKLFF	TGTGCCACGTCACAAATTGGGAAGGAAAAACTGTTTTTT
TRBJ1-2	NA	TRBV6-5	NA	CASSYGGGGGYTF	TGTGCCAGCAGTTATGGAGGGGGAGGCGGCTACACCTTC
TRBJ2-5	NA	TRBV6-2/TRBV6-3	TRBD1	CAGQGALQETQYF	TGTGCCGGACAGGGGGCCTTACAAGAGACCCAGTACTTC
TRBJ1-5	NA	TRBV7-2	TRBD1	CASSFQGASNQPQHF	TGTGCCAGCAGCTTCCAGGGGGCTAGCAATCAGCCCCAGCATTTT
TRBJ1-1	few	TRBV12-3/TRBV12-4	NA	CASSELQQNTEAFF	TGTGCCAGCAGTGAGCTCCAACAGAACACTGAAGCTTTCTTT
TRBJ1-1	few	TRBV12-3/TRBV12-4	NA	CASSLTTTGAFF	TGTGCCAGCAGTTTAACTACGACAGGAGCTTTCTTT
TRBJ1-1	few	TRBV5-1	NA	CASSDQVNTEAFF	TGCGCCAGCAGCGATCAAGTGAACACTGAAGCTTTCTTT
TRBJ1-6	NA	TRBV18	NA	CPSSPGLTGNSPLHF	TGCCCCAGCTCACCGGGCCTTACGGGGAATTCACCCCTCCACTTT
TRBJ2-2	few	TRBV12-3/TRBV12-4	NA	CASSFIWTGNTGELFF	TGTGCCAGCAGTTTTATTTGGACTGGGAACACCGGGGAGCTGTTTTTT
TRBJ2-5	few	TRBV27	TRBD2	CASTTRGTSGNRETQYF	TGTGCCAGCACCACGCGAGGGACTAGCGGGAATAGGGAGACCCAGTACTTC
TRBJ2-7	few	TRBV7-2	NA	CASSSSGTGDEQYF	TGTGCCAGCAGCTCATCCGGGACCGGGGACGAGCAGTACTTC
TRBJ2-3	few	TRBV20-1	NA	CSARDPALSTDTQYF	TGCAGTGCTAGAGATCCCGCCCTAAGCACAGATACGCAGTATTTT
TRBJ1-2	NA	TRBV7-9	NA	CASSLERANYGYTF	TGTGCCAGCAGCCTCGAACGGGCTAACTATGGCTACACCTTC
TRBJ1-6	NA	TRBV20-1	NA	CSARIGNLNSPLHF	TGCAGTGCTAGAATCGGCAATCTTAATTCACCCCTCCACTTT
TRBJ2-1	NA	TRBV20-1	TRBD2	CSARVTGTSDYNEQFF	TGCAGTGCTAGAGTTACCGGGACTAGCGACTACAATGAGCAGTTCTTC
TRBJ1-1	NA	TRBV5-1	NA	CASSLWGESSTEAFF	TGCGCCAGCAGCTTGTGGGGGGAATCGAGCACTGAAGCTTTCTTT
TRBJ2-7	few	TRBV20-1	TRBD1	CSVGQGVGYEQYF	TGCAGTGTGGGACAGGGAGTAGGGTACGAGCAGTACTTC
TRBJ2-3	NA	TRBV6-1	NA	CASALRSTDTQYF	TGTGCCAGCGCTTTACGAAGCACAGATACGCAGTATTTT
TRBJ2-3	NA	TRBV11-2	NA	CASNSHPGGTDTQYF	TGTGCCAGCAACTCACACCCCGGAGGCACAGATACGCAGTATTTT
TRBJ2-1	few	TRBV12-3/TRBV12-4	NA	CASSFGHEQFF	TGTGCCAGCAGTTTCGGGCATGAGCAGTTCTTC
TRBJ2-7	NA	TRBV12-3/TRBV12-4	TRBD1	CASSDRTGKYF	TGTGCCAGCAGTGACAGGACAGGGAAGTACTTC